Given below is one T cell receptor (beta chain) in context. The identical CDR3 is also encoded by other nucleotide sequences in the sample. This specimen belongs to a study of T cell changes during pregnancy in multiple sclerosis. Generated by immunoSEQ multiplex PCR, the TCRdb table keeps only in-frame clones and is missing some. The table shows around 30,000 clones, with over 75% occurring only once. Germline trimming cut 4 bases from V and 4 bases from J; bases unmatched to any gene: 1. Germline V gives CDR1 MNHNS, CDR2 SASEGT. The CDR3 contains 15 residues. Sequenced here: CD8+ T cells from peripheral blood mononuclear cells, sampled after pregnancy. The clonotype comes from a female donor with multiple sclerosis, enrolled in a pregnancy study. The chain recombines TRBV6-1 with TRBJ2-3; 14 positions agree with TRBD2. CDR3: CASSVTSGGADTQYF. The CDR3 DNA reads TGTGCCAGCAGTGTGACTAGCGGGGGGGCAGATACGCAGTATTTT.